The 24 T cell receptor beta chains below all came from one sample that was sequenced in a study of OX40 agonist ivuxolimab in advanced cancers. Preparation of the library involved the immunoSEQ multiplex PCR assay. This immuneACCESS table, as held by TCRdb, lists in-frame sequences with V and J called but not all clones. Of the missing ones, under half trace to an unresolved V gene in checked studies; the others have no known cause. This sample is represented by some 80,000 clones; roughly 85% of them were singletons. 0.65% to 0.8% of the sample comes from the top ten. The sequenced sample was CD4+ or CD8+ T cells sorted from blood, obtained in a trial of the OX40 agonist ivuxolimab. These receptors were obtained from an adult with an advanced solid tumor such as melanoma, head and neck, liver or kidney cancer.

The chain is built from TRBV7-6 and TRBJ1-3; D may be TRBD1 (5 bases). Trimming left V 4 bases short and J 0 bases short, with 16 bases between. This CDR3 is 17 amino acids long. Germline assignment: CDR1 SGHVS and CDR2 FNYEAQ. CDR3 DNA sequence: TGTGCCAGCAGCTCCATCATGGGGGATAGCTCTGGAAACACCATATATTTT. This codes for CASSSIMGDSSGNTIYF.

The chain links TRBV4-3 to TRBJ1-2; D gene ambiguous. V dropped 0 bases and J dropped 0 bases, with 11 bases sitting between them. There are 16 residues in the CDR3. The germline CDR1 and CDR2 sequences are LGHNA and YSLEER. CDR3 in DNA: TGCGCCAGCAGCCAAGATAGGCAGAATCCTAACTATGGCTACACCTTC. Amino acid sequence: CASSQDRQNPNYGYTF.

The chain carries TRBV7-2 and TRBJ2-3; tentative D call: TRBD1 (6 bases). Trimming took 5 bases from V and 3 from J, leaving 18 bases between them. The CDR3 is 16 residues long. CDR1 and CDR2 from the germline V gene are SGHTA and FQGNSA. As DNA, the CDR3 is TGTGCCAGCAGCGTATCCGGGACAACGTTGACAGATACGCAGTATTTT. Translated: CASSVSGTTLTDTQYF.

V usage is TRBV19 and J usage is TRBJ2-6; 9 nucleotides agree with TRBD2. Germline V gene lookup returns CDR1 LNHDA and CDR2 SQIVND (reference sequence). Trimming removed 6 bases from V and 0 bases from J; junction bases left unmatched: 9. The CDR3 is 18 residues long. Written as DNA, the CDR3 is TGTGCCAGTAGCGCCAGCGGGGGGCGCAACTCTGGGGCCAACGTCCTGACTTTC. It specifies CASSASGGRNSGANVLTF. The entire variable domain, with the rest obtained from reference TRBV19 and TRBJ2-6, is as follows: DGGITQSPKYLFRKEGQNVTLSCEQNLNHDAMYWYRQDPGQGLRLIYYSQIVNDFQKGDIAEGYSVSREKKESFPLTVTSAQKNPTAFYLCASSASGGRNSGANVLTFGAGSRLTVL.

The CDR3 loop is CASSSQKDEVDTF. CDR3 sequence (DNA): TGTGCCAGCAGCTCCCAGAAGGACGAGGTGGATACCTTC. The chain has TRBV7-2 and TRBJ1-2, with D unresolved. Trimming took off 4 bases at V and 14 bases at J, with 20 bases between the two ends. The CDR3 is made up of 13 amino acids. From germline, CDR1 is SGHTA and CDR2 FQGNSA. The whole variable domain, filled in from reference TRBV7-2 and TRBJ1-2, reads GAGVSQSPSNKVTEKGKDVELRCDPISGHTALYWYRQSLGQGLEFLIYFQGNSAPDKSGLPSDRFSAERTGGSVSTLTIQRTQQEDSAVYLCASSSQKDEVDTFGSGTRLTVV.

This clone was detected a few times. The gene calls are TRBV7-6 and TRBJ2-3; the match to TRBD2 covers 10 bases. Trimming at V came to 3 bases and at J to 0 bases, leaving 6 bases not matched to a gene. There are 17 residues in the CDR3. The germline gives CDR1 SGHVS, CDR2 FNYEAQ. The CDR3 loop reads CASSFTLAGASTDTQYF. CDR3 in DNA: TGTGCCAGCAGCTTCACCCTAGCGGGGGCTAGCACAGATACGCAGTATTTT.

This clone was seen a handful of times. The genes are TRBV19 and TRBJ1-4, with 7 bases matching TRBD1. CDR3 length equals 15 residues. Germline values: CDR1 LNHDA, CDR2 SQIVND (reference sequence). Trimming removed 3 bases from V and 8 bases from J; junction bases left unmatched: 9. The CDR3 loop reads CASSILDRVDEKLFF. In DNA, the CDR3 is TGTGCCAGTAGTATCCTTGACAGGGTGGACGAAAAACTGTTTTTT.

CDR3: CSVVETGSGGYTF. The CDR3 coding sequence is TGCAGCGTTGTAGAGACAGGGTCAGGTGGCTACACCTTC. The rearrangement joins TRBV29-1 to TRBJ1-2, with 7 bases matching TRBD1. The germline gives CDR1 SQVTM, CDR2 ANQGSEA. The length of the CDR3 is 13 residues. After removal of 4 bases from V and 7 bases from J, the junction contained 9 bases not matched to a gene.

This clone has more than one count but fewer than ten. The chain recombines TRBV11-2 with TRBJ1-2; D is unclear. This CDR3 has 15 residues. V was pared by 1 base and J by 2 bases, with 11 bases between. In germline, CDR1 is SGHAT, CDR2 FQNNGV. The chain's CDR3 is CASSLVLGRNYGYTF. In nucleotides, the CDR3 is TGTGCCAGCAGCTTAGTACTGGGAAGGAACTATGGCTACACCTTC.

This chain joins TRBV28 and TRBJ1-1; 7 nucleotides align to TRBD1. The V gene's germline CDR1 is MDHEN and CDR2 SYDVKM. Trimming removed 6 bases from V and 8 bases from J; junction bases left unmatched: 15. The CDR3 contains 15 residues. The CDR3 is CASRILTGGGREAFF. Here the CDR3 DNA reads TGTGCCAGCAGAATCTTGACGGGAGGGGGCAGGGAAGCTTTCTTT.

This sequence joins TRBV5-1 and TRBJ1-2; TRBD1 agrees at 7 bases. With 3 bases clipped from V and 3 bases from J, the junction kept 8 bases outside the gene matches. Germline V gene lookup returns CDR1 SGHRS and CDR2 YFSETQ. The CDR3 loop spans 15 amino acids. As DNA, the CDR3 is TGCGCCAGCAGCTCTGGACAGGCCACTCACTATGGCTACACCTTC. Protein sequence: CASSSGQATHYGYTF.

The V call is TRBV11-2, the J call TRBJ2-3; maybe TRBD2 (6 bases). The CDR3 has 14 amino acids. Germline V gene data show CDR1 as SGHAT and CDR2 as FQNNGV. Deletions cut 1 base from V and 2 bases from J, with 7 bases between. The CDR3 loop is CASSLGGDTDTQYF. The CDR3 nucleotides are TGTGCCAGCAGCTTAGGCGGGGACACAGATACGCAGTATTTT.

The chain employs TRBV7-2 and TRBJ2-1; tentatively, D is TRBD2 (5 bases). The CDR3 has 16 amino acids. In germline, CDR1 is SGHTA, CDR2 FQGNSA. Between the trimmed V and J ends, which lost 0 bases and 9 bases, there was a span of 18 bases. CDR3 DNA sequence: TGTGCCAGCAGCTTAGCCACAGCATCGACGGCGGGTGAGCAGTTCTTC. As protein: CASSLATASTAGEQFF.

This chain uses TRBV6-1 with TRBJ1-2; 11 nucleotides match TRBD1. CDR1 is MNHNS and CDR2 is SASEGT in the germline V gene. The ends lost 7 bases at V and 8 bases at J; junction bases unmatched: 9. The CDR3 totals 14 residues. CDR3 nucleotide sequence: TGTGCCAGCAACGTGGACAGGGGGCCACGGGGCTACACCTTC. Its translation: CASNVDRGPRGYTF.

CDR3 sequence: CASIGGQGALPEAFF. The CDR3 DNA follows: TGTGCCAGCATCGGAGGACAGGGCGCGCTCCCTGAAGCTTTCTTT. The rearrangement links TRBV6-6 to TRBJ1-1, with 8 bases matching TRBD1. Germline lookup yields CDR1 MNHNY and CDR2 SVGAGI (reference sequence). The V gene end was trimmed by 7 bases and the J gene end by 6 bases; junction bases not matched to a gene: 13. The CDR3 extends over 15 amino acids.

J is TRBJ1-4 and V is TRBV18, with 8 bases matching TRBD1. Per germline, CDR1 KGHSH and CDR2 LQKENI. J lost 3 bases, V lost 1 base, and 10 bases had no gene match. This CDR3 region has 18 residues. DNA for the CDR3: TGTGCCAGCTCACCACTCGGACAGGGCTTGATTCCTAATGAAAAACTGTTTTTT. Residues: CASSPLGQGLIPNEKLFF. Together with reference TRBV18 and TRBJ1-4, the CDR3 gives the full variable domain: NAGVMQNPRHLVRRRGQEARLRCSPMKGHSHVYWYRQLPEEGLKFMVYLQKENIIDESGMPKERFSAEFPKEGPSILRIQQVVRGDSAAYFCASSPLGQGLIPNEKLFFGSGTQLSVL.

The chain recombines TRBV11-2 with TRBJ1-1; no definite D call. CDR1 and CDR2 from the germline V gene are SGHAT and FQNNGV. Between the trimmed V and J ends, which lost 8 bases and 9 bases, there was a span of 19 bases. CDR3 length: 13 amino acids. The CDR3, as DNA: TGTGCCAGCGGCTACACCGATCTCCGTCAAGCTTTCTTT. This encodes CASGYTDLRQAFF.

The genes are TRBV5-1 and TRBJ2-6; TRBD1 agrees at 7 bases. This CDR3 region has 16 residues. The germline CDR1 and CDR2 sequences are SGHRS and YFSETQ. The V gene end was trimmed by 4 bases and the J gene end by 0 bases; junction bases not matched to a gene: 4. The CDR3 coding sequence is TGCGCCAGCAGCCCGGGACAGCTCTCTGGGGCCAACGTCCTGACTTTC. It specifies CASSPGQLSGANVLTF.

The rearrangement joins TRBV2 to TRBJ2-3, with D hard to call. CDR3 length equals 16 residues. Germline V lookup: CDR1 SNHLY, CDR2 FYNNEI. V lost 0 bases and J 4 bases, leaving 14 bases between the germline ends. The CDR3 DNA follows: TGTGCCAGCAGTGAAGCCGAGGCCCCGGACGCAGATACGCAGTATTTT. Its protein product is CASSEAEAPDADTQYF. The whole variable domain, remainder taken from reference TRBV2 and TRBJ2-3, is EPEVTQTPSHQVTQMGQEVILRCVPISNHLYFYWYRQILGQKVEFLVSFYNNEISEKSEIFDDQFSVERPDGSNFTLKIRSTKLEDSAMYFCASSEAEAPDADTQYFGPGTRLTVL.

V gene TRBV2 combines with J gene TRBJ2-7; the D gene is possibly TRBD1 (5 bases). Trimming cost V 2 bases and J 2 bases, with 13 bases left between them. The CDR3 totals 15 residues. CDR1 and CDR2 (germline): SNHLY, FYNNEI. CDR3 region: CASSETGRAAYEQYF. The CDR3 coding sequence is TGTGCCAGCAGTGAAACTGGCAGGGCCGCCTACGAGCAGTACTTC.

This chain connects TRBV5-1 to TRBJ2-5, with D maybe TRBD2 (7 bases). Germline V gene data show CDR1 as SGHRS and CDR2 as YFSETQ. Trimming took 6 bases from V and 5 from J, leaving 17 bases between them. The CDR3 runs to 14 residues. CDR3 amino acids: CASKVGGAGETQYF. CDR3 nucleotides: TGCGCCAGCAAGGTAGGGGGGGCCGGGGAGACCCAGTACTTC.

The chain employs TRBV11-2 and TRBJ2-5; 8 nucleotides match TRBD2. V shed 6 bases, J shed 1 base, and the junction held 7 bases outside the gene matches. The length of the CDR3 is 15 residues. Germline CDR1 and CDR2: SGHAT and FQNNGV. The CDR3 is CASSRRLATQETQYF. CDR3 sequence (DNA): TGTGCCAGCAGTAGGAGACTAGCGACCCAAGAGACCCAGTACTTC.

V is TRBV7-3 and J is TRBJ1-1; a weak D match, TRBD1 (6 bases). Trimming left V 5 bases short and J 5 bases short, with 12 bases between. The CDR3 contains 13 residues. Germline V gene lookup returns CDR1 SGHTA and CDR2 FQGTGA. CDR3 sequence (DNA): TGTGCCAGCAGCCCCAGGGGAGGAACTGAAGCTTTCTTT. It specifies CASSPRGGTEAFF.

Concerning this clone itself: The junction shows a germline mismatch at one end, possibly a read error. The chain couples TRBV7-2 to TRBJ2-1; D is possibly TRBD1 (7 bases). CDR1 and CDR2 from the germline V gene are SGHTA and FQGNSA. This CDR3 has 15 amino acids. This chain's CDR3 is CASSLARDLQGPPIF. The CDR3 bases are TGTGCCAGCAGCTTAGCGCGGGATCTACAGGGGCCCCCCATCTTC.